Below, one T cell receptor (beta chain) is given with its context. This CDR3 comprises 17 residues. Per the germline V gene, CDR1 is MNHNS and CDR2 is SASEGT. V dropped 0 bases and J dropped 1 base, with 13 bases sitting between them. Generated by immunoSEQ multiplex PCR, the TCRdb table keeps only in-frame clones and is missing some. The sample carries about 100,000 clones, roughly nine tenths recorded once. This sample is part of a study of PD-L1 blockade in urothelial cancer. On the study more broadly: Bladder-origin urothelial cancer in males described about 90% of the 29 patients. Among blood samples, the median T cell count was some 140,000.

Patients' urothelial carcinoma was locally advanced or metastatic. Each patient gave between 1 and 8 samples, pretreatment and on-treatment. This rearrangement joins TRBV6-1 to TRBJ1-3; possibly TRBD1 for D (5 bases). The receptor was isolated from a woman older than 75 with urothelial cancer. The sample here was PBMCs, taken around atezolizumab (anti-PD-L1) treatment. As DNA, the CDR3 is TGTGCCAGCAGTGAAGCTCAGGGAATAGGGTCTGGAAACACCATATATTTT. It yields the protein CASSEAQGIGSGNTIYF.